A single sample is the source of the 12 T cell receptor beta chains below, sequenced in a study of blood T cell repertoires in COVID-19. Sequencing was performed with immunoSEQ multiplex PCR; in TCRdb, only in-frame clones are kept and a portion is missing. The sample holds about 180,000 clones, about 88% seen once. The sample consisted of PBMCs or T cells enriched from blood (not recorded which). These receptors were taken from a woman aged 18-35 years who had recovered from COVID-19.

V and J are TRBV2 and TRBJ2-1, with 7 bases identical to TRBD2. This CDR3 has 14 amino acids. CDR1 and CDR2 from the germline V gene are SNHLY and FYNNEI. Trimming removed 8 bases from V and 7 bases from J; junction bases left unmatched: 11. CDR3 in amino acids: CASVWTSRLNEQFF. In nucleotides, the CDR3 is TGTGCCAGCGTCTGGACTAGTCGTTTGAATGAGCAGTTCTTC. Full variable domain (rest looked up from reference TRBV2 and TRBJ2-1): EPEVTQTPSHQVTQMGQEVILRCVPISNHLYFYWYRQILGQKVEFLVSFYNNEISEKSEIFDDQFSVERPDGSNFTLKIRSTKLEDSAMYFCASVWTSRLNEQFFGPGTRLTVL.

The chain combines TRBV7-5 with TRBJ2-1; the D call TRBD2 from the table was never checked on the DNA. TRBV7-5 is tagged as a pseudogene. There are 20 residues in the CDR3. CDR3: CARSLGSGTSGSSTYNEQFF. DNA of the CDR3: TGTGCCAGAAGCCTGGGGTCCGGGACTAGCGGGAGTAGTACCTACAATGAGCAGTTCTTC.

The CDR3 protein is CASSLAGGGPNTGELFF. As DNA, the CDR3 is TGTGCCAGCAGCTTGGCCGGCGGGGGGCCAAACACCGGGGAGCTGTTTTTT. The genes are TRBV5-6 and TRBJ2-2; 8 bases are a match to TRBD2. V trimming: 0 bases; J trimming: 2 bases; junction bases outside the gene matches: 6. The CDR3 has 17 residues. Germline V gene data show CDR1 as SGHDT and CDR2 as YYEEEE.

This clone turned up a few times. The CDR3 nucleotides read TGTGCCAGAAGCTGGGAGACAGGGCGGGACTATGGCTACACCTTC. Protein sequence: CARSWETGRDYGYTF. The V gene is TRBV5-3, the J gene TRBJ1-2; 7 positions match TRBD1. TRBV5-3 is classed as an ORF, of uncertain function. The CDR3 extends over 15 amino acids. The junction had 8 bases not matched to a gene; V was cut back by 3 bases and J by 3 bases.

The chain employs TRBV2 and TRBJ1-2; possibly TRBD1 for D (6 bases). Germline assignment: CDR1 SNHLY and CDR2 FYNNEI. The CDR3 has 14 amino acids. V lost 6 bases and J lost 7, with 18 bases in between. The CDR3 protein is CASREHAGERGYTF. DNA for the CDR3: TGTGCCAGCAGGGAACACGCAGGGGAGCGTGGCTACACCTTC.

The chain couples TRBV20-1 to TRBJ1-1, with a possible D match to TRBD1 (6 bases). V was pared by 4 bases and J by 1 base, with 10 bases between. The germline gives CDR1 DFQATT, CDR2 SNEGSKA (reference sequence). The CDR3 covers 13 residues. The CDR3 sequence: CSANDRSNTEAFF. CDR3 nucleotide sequence: TGCAGTGCTAATGACAGGTCGAACACTGAAGCTTTCTTT.

The V gene is TRBV2, the J gene TRBJ2-1; D is ambiguous. Deletions cut 0 bases from V and 7 bases from J, with 7 bases between. The V gene's germline CDR1 is SNHLY and CDR2 FYNNEI. The length of the CDR3 is 13 residues. The CDR3 loop is CASSEAFGNEQFF. As DNA, the CDR3 is TGTGCCAGCAGTGAAGCTTTCGGGAATGAGCAGTTCTTC.

This clone was detected only once. The rearrangement joins TRBV2 to TRBJ1-5; a weak D match, TRBD1 (6 bases). Trimming cost V 5 bases and J 6 bases, with 14 bases left between them. CDR3 length: 14 residues. In germline, CDR1 is SNHLY, CDR2 FYNNEI. CDR3 amino acids: CASSSLGGAQPQHF. The CDR3, as DNA: TGTGCCAGCAGTTCGTTGGGGGGGGCTCAGCCCCAGCATTTT. The full variable domain, rest sourced from reference TRBV2 and TRBJ1-5, is EPEVTQTPSHQVTQMGQEVILRCVPISNHLYFYWYRQILGQKVEFLVSFYNNEISEKSEIFDDQFSVERPDGSNFTLKIRSTKLEDSAMYFCASSSLGGAQPQHFGDGTRLSIL.

This rearrangement joins TRBV27 to TRBJ2-3; unclear D gene. In germline, CDR1 is MNHEY, CDR2 SMNVEV (reference sequence). Trimming pared 9 bases from V and 2 bases from J, leaving 24 bases between. The CDR3 spans 17 residues. The DNA for the CDR3 is TGTGCCAGATCCGACCCCCCTCTCGGGTTCATCACAGATACGCAGTATTTT. It translates to CARSDPPLGFITDTQYF.

V and J are TRBV9 and TRBJ2-1; TRBD2 matches 9 bases. Per germline, CDR1 SGDLS and CDR2 YYNGEE. The CDR3 length is 18 residues. Unmatched junction bases numbered 13, after V lost 3 bases and J lost 3 bases. Here the CDR3 reads CASSAPREGRENYNEQFF. The CDR3 DNA reads as TGTGCCAGCAGCGCCCCGCGGGAGGGCCGTGAAAACTACAATGAGCAGTTCTTC.

The V call is TRBV20-1, the J call TRBJ2-7; 11 nucleotides agree with TRBD1. This CDR3 has 15 residues. Germline lookup yields CDR1 DFQATT and CDR2 SNEGSKA (reference sequence). J lost 7 bases, V lost 3 bases, and 11 bases had no gene match. The CDR3 DNA sequence: TGCAGTGCTAGTCGCCGGGACAGGGGGATAAGGGAGCAGTACTTC. Amino acids: CSASRRDRGIREQYF.

This chain uses TRBV12-3 or TRBV12-4 with TRBJ2-1; D is perhaps TRBD2 (6 bases). This CDR3 has 12 residues. V was pared by 3 bases and J by 8 bases, with 8 bases between. CDR3: CASSFGGDEQFF. CDR3 in DNA: TGTGCCAGCAGTTTCGGCGGGGATGAGCAGTTCTTC.